This is a list of T cell receptor beta chains from one sample in a study of long-term antiretroviral therapy in people with HIV. The method was immunoSEQ multiplex PCR; TCRdb's version includes in-frame clones alone and lacks a portion of them. The sample shows 20,000 to 25,000 clones, around four fifths of them seen only once. The sample in question was unsorted PBMCs, obtained 1.1 years before starting antiretroviral therapy. The source of these receptors is a woman between 35 and 50 years old with HIV. Both conserved end residues are part of each CDR3. A D gene is named only where the DNA matches it firmly. Some rows have no size entry. The others give once, few or many, or a class for an expanded clone.

abundance	d_gene	v_gene	j_gene	CDR3aa	CDR3nt
-	-	TRBV5-1	TRBJ2-5	CASRTGGPQETQYF	TGCGCCAGCAGAACCGGGGGACCTCAAGAGACCCAGTACTTC
-	TRBD2	TRBV5-3	TRBJ2-1	CARSRQGLFYNEQFF	TGTGCCAGAAGCCGCCAGGGACTATTCTACAATGAGCAGTTCTTC
-	-	TRBV2	TRBJ1-1	CASSVGGGGTEAFF	TGTGCCAGCAGTGTGGGTGGGGGTGGCACTGAAGCTTTCTTT
-	-	TRBV27	TRBJ1-5	CASSLGSGYNQPQHF	TGTGCCAGCAGTTTAGGGTCAGGATACAATCAGCCCCAGCATTTT
-	-	TRBV6-6	TRBJ1-2	CASTWGDIYGYTF	TGTGCCTCAACGTGGGGGGATATTTATGGCTACACCTTC
-	-	TRBV15	TRBJ2-7	CATSMAQSSYEQYF	TGTGCCACCAGCATGGCCCAGTCCTCCTACGAGCAGTACTTC
-	-	TRBV6-6	TRBJ2-2	CASSFGRSNTGELFF	TGTGCCAGCAGTTTTGGCAGATCGAACACCGGGGAGCTGTTTTTT
few	-	TRBV14	TRBJ2-1	CASSQFFGRQQFF	TGTGCCAGCAGCCAATTCTTTGGCAGGCAGCAGTTCTTC
-	TRBD2	TRBV29-1	TRBJ2-3	CSGWGGIGSDTQYF	TGCAGCGGATGGGGGGGAATCGGGTCAGATACGCAGTATTTT
-	-	TRBV4-1	TRBJ1-4	CASSQFGPREEKLFF	TGCGCCAGCAGCCAATTTGGGCCACGGGAAGAAAAACTGTTTTTT
-	TRBD1	TRBV30	TRBJ1-6	CAWSVRGTGVNSPLHF	TGTGCCTGGAGTGTACGAGGGACAGGGGTTAATTCACCCCTCCACTTT
few	TRBD1	TRBV27	TRBJ1-2	CASSLQGNYGYTF	TGTGCCAGCAGCCTACAGGGGAACTATGGCTACACCTTC
-	-	TRBV10-1	TRBJ1-1	CASSESMANTEAFF	TGCGCCAGCAGTGAGTCGATGGCTAACACTGAAGCTTTCTTT
-	TRBD1	TRBV25-1	TRBJ2-1	CASSEGRDRGYHEQFF	TGTGCCAGCAGTGAGGGAAGGGACAGGGGTTACCATGAGCAGTTCTTC
once	-	TRBV6-5	TRBJ1-2	CASSYLSGYGYTF	TGTGCCAGCAGTTACCTTAGCGGCTATGGCTACACCTTC
-	-	TRBV9	TRBJ1-1	CASSAKLGNTEAFF	TGTGCCAGCAGCGCGAAACTCGGGAACACTGAAGCTTTCTTT
-	-	TRBV4-3	TRBJ2-7	CASSQETGYEQYF	TGCGCCAGCAGCCAAGAAACAGGCTACGAGCAGTACTTC
-	-	TRBV4-3	TRBJ1-6	CASSQDLSYSPLHF	TGCGCCAGCAGCCAAGATTTATCTTATTCACCCCTCCACTTT
-	-	TRBV5-1	TRBJ2-7	CASSRGTVAPNEQYF	TGCGCCAGCAGCCGGGGGACGGTTGCTCCTAACGAGCAGTACTTC
-	-	TRBV25-1	TRBJ2-1	CASTTGGSYNEQFF	TGTGCCAGCACCACCGGCGGGTCCTACAATGAGCAGTTCTTC
-	-	TRBV4-1	TRBJ1-1	CASSQNFPGGNTEAFF	TGCGCCAGCAGCCAGAACTTCCCAGGAGGGAACACTGAAGCTTTCTTT
-	TRBD1	TRBV14	TRBJ2-1	CASSQEPFNFQGDGWYEQFF	TGTGCCAGCAGCCAAGAGCCCTTTAACTTTCAGGGGGATGGGTGGTATGAGCAGTTCTTC
once	-	TRBV5-6	TRBJ1-1	CASSLRRNTEAFF	TGTGCCAGCAGCTTGAGAAGGAACACTGAAGCTTTCTTT
-	-	TRBV6-5	TRBJ1-2	CASSFSGSYGYTF	TGTGCCAGCAGTTTCTCCGGGAGCTATGGCTACACCTTC
-	-	TRBV9	TRBJ1-1	CASSAKTANTEAFF	TGTGCCAGCAGCGCAAAGACAGCAAACACTGAAGCTTTCTTT
-	TRBD1	TRBV4-3	TRBJ1-2	CASSQDLLPTGGDDGYTF	TGCGCCAGCAGCCAAGATCTACTGCCGACAGGGGGCGACGATGGCTACACCTTC
-	-	TRBV25-1	TRBJ1-4	CASSDDRANLEKLFF	TGTGCCAGCAGTGATGACCGAGCTAACTTGGAAAAACTGTTTTTT
-	-	TRBV15	TRBJ1-2	CATSRDRALYGYTF	TGTGCCACCAGCAGAGACAGGGCACTCTATGGCTACACCTTC
-	TRBD1	TRBV10-3	TRBJ2-7	CAISESPGQGDPYEQYF	TGTGCCATCAGTGAGTCGCCCGGACAGGGGGATCCCTACGAGCAGTACTTC
-	-	TRBV5-4	TRBJ1-1	CASSLVQGNEAFF	TGTGCCAGCAGCTTGGTTCAGGGCAATGAAGCTTTCTTT
-	TRBD1	TRBV28	TRBJ1-1	CASSLGGGLTEAFF	TGTGCCAGCAGTTTGGGAGGGGGCTTGACTGAAGCTTTCTTT
-	-	TRBV2	TRBJ2-6	CARARPGKSGANVLTF	TGTGCCCGAGCACGGCCAGGGAAGTCTGGGGCCAACGTCCTGACTTTC
-	-	TRBV29-1	TRBJ2-3	CSGVGDTDTQYF	TGCAGCGGGGTAGGGGATACAGATACGCAGTATTTT
-	-	TRBV29-1	TRBJ1-1	CSVRQRNTEAFF	TGCAGCGTCCGACAGAGAAACACTGAAGCTTTCTTT
-	-	TRBV18	TRBJ1-1	CASSLTPRGPEAFF	TGTGCCAGCTCTTTAACCCCCCGGGGCCCCGAAGCTTTCTTT
-	TRBD1	TRBV9	TRBJ1-2	CASSPGTAYGYTF	TGTGCCAGCAGCCCCGGGACAGCTTATGGCTACACCTTC
-	-	TRBV5-5	TRBJ2-7	CASSLFHSAGDYEQYF	TGTGCCAGCAGCTTGTTTCATTCCGCAGGGGACTACGAGCAGTACTTC
-	-	TRBV9	TRBJ1-2	CASSVGSVSYGYTF	TGTGCCAGCAGCGTAGGATCAGTGTCTTATGGCTACACCTTC
-	-	TRBV6-5	TRBJ1-2	CASSLMGGGYGYTF	TGTGCCAGCAGTTTGATGGGTGGGGGCTATGGCTACACCTTC
-	-	TRBV5-6	TRBJ1-5	CASSLGGWGNQPQHF	TGTGCCAGCAGCTTGGGGGGCTGGGGCAATCAGCCCCAGCATTTT
-	-	TRBV30	TRBJ2-3	CAWSSSDTQYF	TGTGCCTGGAGCTCTTCTGATACGCAGTATTTT
-	-	TRBV4-2	TRBJ1-1	CASSQPVNTEAFF	TGTGCCAGCAGCCAACCTGTGAACACTGAAGCTTTCTTT
-	TRBD2	TRBV7-9	TRBJ2-3	CASSLGPGLLTDTQYF	TGTGCCAGCAGCTTAGGACCGGGACTACTCACAGATACGCAGTATTTT
-	TRBD2	TRBV5-1	TRBJ2-3	CASSLGLAGGSRWDTQYF	TGCGCCAGCAGCTTGGGACTAGCGGGAGGGTCCCGATGGGATACGCAGTATTTT
-	-	TRBV28	TRBJ2-1	CASSFTSEGEQFF	TGTGCCAGCAGTTTTACTTCAGAGGGTGAGCAGTTCTTC
-	-	TRBV19	TRBJ2-5	CASSGIVRETQYF	TGTGCCAGTAGCGGGATCGTTAGGGAGACCCAGTACTTC
-	TRBD1	TRBV30	TRBJ2-7	CAWIDRGFEQYF	TGTGCCTGGATTGACAGGGGTTTCGAGCAGTACTTC
-	-	TRBV7-9	TRBJ2-3	CASSLGAGDTQYF	TGTGCCAGCAGCCTGGGGGCGGGAGATACGCAGTATTTT
few	-	TRBV7-8	TRBJ2-7	CASSLNSAYEQYF	TGTGCCAGCAGCTTAAACTCTGCCTACGAGCAGTACTTC